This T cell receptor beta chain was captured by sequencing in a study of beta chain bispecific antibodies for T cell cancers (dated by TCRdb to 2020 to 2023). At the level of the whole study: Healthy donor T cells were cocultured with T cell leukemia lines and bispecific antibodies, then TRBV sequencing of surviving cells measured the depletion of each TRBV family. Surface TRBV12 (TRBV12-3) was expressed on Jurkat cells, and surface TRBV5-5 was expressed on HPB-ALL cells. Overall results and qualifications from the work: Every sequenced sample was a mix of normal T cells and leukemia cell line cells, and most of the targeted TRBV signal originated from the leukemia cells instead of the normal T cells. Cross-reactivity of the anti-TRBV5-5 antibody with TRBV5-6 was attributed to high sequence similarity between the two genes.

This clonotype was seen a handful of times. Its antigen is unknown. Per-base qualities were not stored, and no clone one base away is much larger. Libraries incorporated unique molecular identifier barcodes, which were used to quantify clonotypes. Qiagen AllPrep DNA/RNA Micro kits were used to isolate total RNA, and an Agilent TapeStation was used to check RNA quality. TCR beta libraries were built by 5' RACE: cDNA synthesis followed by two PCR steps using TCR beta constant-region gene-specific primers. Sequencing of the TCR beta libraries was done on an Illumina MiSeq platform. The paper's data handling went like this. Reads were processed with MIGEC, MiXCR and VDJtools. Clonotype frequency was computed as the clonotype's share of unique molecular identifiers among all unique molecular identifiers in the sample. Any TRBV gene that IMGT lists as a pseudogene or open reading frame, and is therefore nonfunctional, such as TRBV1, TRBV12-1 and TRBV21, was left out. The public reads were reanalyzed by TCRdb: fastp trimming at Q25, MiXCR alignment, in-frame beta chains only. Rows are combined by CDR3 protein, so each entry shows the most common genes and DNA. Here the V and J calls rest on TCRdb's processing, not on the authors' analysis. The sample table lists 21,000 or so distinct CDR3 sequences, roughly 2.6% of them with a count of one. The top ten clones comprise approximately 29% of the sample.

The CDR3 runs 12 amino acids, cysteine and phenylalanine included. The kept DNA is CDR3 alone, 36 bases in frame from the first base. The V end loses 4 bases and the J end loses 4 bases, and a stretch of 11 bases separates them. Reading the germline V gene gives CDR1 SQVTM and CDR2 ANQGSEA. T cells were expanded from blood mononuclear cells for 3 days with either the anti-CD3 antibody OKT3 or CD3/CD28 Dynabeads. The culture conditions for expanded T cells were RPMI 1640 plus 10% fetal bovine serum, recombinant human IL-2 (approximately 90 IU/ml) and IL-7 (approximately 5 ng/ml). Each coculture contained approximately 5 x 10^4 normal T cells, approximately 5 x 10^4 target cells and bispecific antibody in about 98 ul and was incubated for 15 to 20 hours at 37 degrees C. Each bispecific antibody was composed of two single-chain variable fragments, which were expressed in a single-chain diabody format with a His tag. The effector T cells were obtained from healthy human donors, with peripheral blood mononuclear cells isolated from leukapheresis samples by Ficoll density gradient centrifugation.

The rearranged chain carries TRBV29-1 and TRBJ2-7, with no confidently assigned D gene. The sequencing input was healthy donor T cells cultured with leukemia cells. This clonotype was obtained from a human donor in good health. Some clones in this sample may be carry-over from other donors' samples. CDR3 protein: CSVVDRVYEQYF. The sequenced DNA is TGCAGCGTTGTAGACCGAGTATACGAGCAGTACTTC.